Presented here are 9 T cell receptor beta chains from one specimen sequenced in a study of identical twins. Each CDR3 protein gets one entry after TCRdb re-called the 5' RACE reads with MiXCR. The sample holds approximately 220,000 distinct CDR3 sequences, about 7.5% seen once. This sample also belongs to another study, concerning yellow fever vaccine responses in identical twins.

Sequenced material: memory (CD45RO+) T cells sorted from blood. These receptors all stem from a woman between 18 and 29 years old in good health.

The chain links TRBV11-2 to TRBJ2-2, with 7 positions matching TRBD2. This CDR3 has 21 amino acids. The germline V gene encodes CDR1 SGHAT and CDR2 FQNNGV. With V trimmed by 5 bases and J by 2 bases, 23 bases remained unmatched. CDR3 coding DNA: TGTGCCAGCAGCCCTGTTAACTCGGCGGGAGTTGGGGGAGGAAACACCGGGGAGCTGTTTTTT. It translates to CASSPVNSAGVGGGNTGELFF.

At least ten counts were recorded for this clonotype. The chain joins TRBV11-1 to TRBJ2-2; D gene ambiguous. Per the germline V gene, CDR1 is SGHAT and CDR2 is FQDESV (reference sequence). Trimming left V 2 bases short and J 3 bases short, with 10 bases between. The CDR3 runs to 15 residues. The CDR3, as DNA: TGTGCCAGCAGCTTACCGGGCTCGGACACCGGGGAGCTGTTTTTT. It is translated as CASSLPGSDTGELFF.

This clonotype was counted at least ten times. The J gene is TRBJ1-2, the V gene TRBV29-1; 7 nucleotides align to TRBD1. V trimming: 4 bases; J trimming: 4 bases; junction bases outside the gene matches: 9. The CDR3 loop spans 14 amino acids. Germline loops: CDR1 SQVTM, CDR2 ANQGSEA. CDR3 residues: CSVGGLDRAYGYTF. In DNA form, the CDR3 reads TGCAGCGTTGGAGGGCTAGACAGGGCCTATGGCTACACCTTC.

This clonotype was detected only a few times. The J gene is TRBJ2-1, the V gene TRBV10-3, with TRBD2 identical over 15 bases. J gave up 9 bases and V 10 bases, and 10 bases lay outside the gene matches. CDR3 length: 15 amino acids. Germline V CDR1 and CDR2: ENHRY, SYGVKD. The CDR3 is CATDEGLAGGSEQFF. CDR3 DNA: TGTGCCACCGACGAGGGACTAGCGGGAGGTTCTGAGCAGTTCTTC.

This clonotype was picked up a small number of times. This chain's CDR3 is CASSQGTRGRGDQPQHF. In nucleotides, the CDR3 is TGTGCCAGCAGCCAAGGGACGAGGGGGCGGGGGGATCAGCCCCAGCATTTT. This rearrangement joins TRBV3-1 to TRBJ1-5; 7 bases align to TRBD1. The V gene end was trimmed by 1 base and the J gene end by 5 bases; junction bases not matched to a gene: 11. The CDR3 length is 17 residues. The germline gives CDR1 LGHDT, CDR2 YNNKEL (reference sequence).

This clonotype was counted only a few times. V gene TRBV11-2 combines with J gene TRBJ2-2; D remains unclear. Germline-derived CDR1 and CDR2 are SGHAT and FQNNGV. V lost 5 bases and J 4 bases, leaving 8 bases between the germline ends. This CDR3 region has 13 residues. This chain's CDR3 is CASSLGPTGELFF. DNA for the CDR3: TGTGCCAGCAGCCTCGGGCCCACCGGGGAGCTGTTTTTT. The full variable domain, its missing parts supplied by reference TRBV11-2 and TRBJ2-2, is EAGVAQSPRYKIIEKRQSVAFWCNPISGHATLYWYQQILGQGPKLLIQFQNNGVVDDSQLPKDRFSAERLKGVDSTLKIQPAKLEDSAVYLCASSLGPTGELFFGEGSRLTVL.

This clonotype has ten or more counts. The DNA of the CDR3 is TGTGCCACCAGGACCCACCCTAACTATGGCTACACCTTC. Translation gives CATRTHPNYGYTF. V and J are TRBV15 and TRBJ1-2; D not resolved. CDR3 size: 13 residues. Germline CDR1 and CDR2: LNHNV and YYDKDF (reference sequence). With 6 bases removed from V and 0 bases from J, the gap between germline ends came to 8 bases.

The rearrangement uses TRBV5-1 and TRBJ2-3, with 9 nucleotides matching TRBD2. The CDR3 loop spans 14 amino acids. Looked up from germline, CDR1 is SGHRS and CDR2 is YFSETQ. The V segment lost 4 bases and the J segment 1 base; nucleotides outside the gene matches: 1. CDR3 sequence reads: CASSAGGGTDTQYF. The CDR3 DNA reads TGCGCCAGCAGCGCGGGAGGGGGCACAGATACGCAGTATTTT.

The table lists this clonotype with many counts. The chain carries TRBV5-1 and TRBJ2-1; 7 nucleotides match TRBD2. This CDR3 is 11 amino acids long. Trimming took 4 bases from V and 9 from J; bases not matched to a gene: 1. In germline, CDR1 is SGHRS, CDR2 YFSETQ. In nucleotides, the CDR3 is TGCGCCAGCAGCCCGGGGGGTGAGCAGTTCTTC. It translates to CASSPGGEQFF.